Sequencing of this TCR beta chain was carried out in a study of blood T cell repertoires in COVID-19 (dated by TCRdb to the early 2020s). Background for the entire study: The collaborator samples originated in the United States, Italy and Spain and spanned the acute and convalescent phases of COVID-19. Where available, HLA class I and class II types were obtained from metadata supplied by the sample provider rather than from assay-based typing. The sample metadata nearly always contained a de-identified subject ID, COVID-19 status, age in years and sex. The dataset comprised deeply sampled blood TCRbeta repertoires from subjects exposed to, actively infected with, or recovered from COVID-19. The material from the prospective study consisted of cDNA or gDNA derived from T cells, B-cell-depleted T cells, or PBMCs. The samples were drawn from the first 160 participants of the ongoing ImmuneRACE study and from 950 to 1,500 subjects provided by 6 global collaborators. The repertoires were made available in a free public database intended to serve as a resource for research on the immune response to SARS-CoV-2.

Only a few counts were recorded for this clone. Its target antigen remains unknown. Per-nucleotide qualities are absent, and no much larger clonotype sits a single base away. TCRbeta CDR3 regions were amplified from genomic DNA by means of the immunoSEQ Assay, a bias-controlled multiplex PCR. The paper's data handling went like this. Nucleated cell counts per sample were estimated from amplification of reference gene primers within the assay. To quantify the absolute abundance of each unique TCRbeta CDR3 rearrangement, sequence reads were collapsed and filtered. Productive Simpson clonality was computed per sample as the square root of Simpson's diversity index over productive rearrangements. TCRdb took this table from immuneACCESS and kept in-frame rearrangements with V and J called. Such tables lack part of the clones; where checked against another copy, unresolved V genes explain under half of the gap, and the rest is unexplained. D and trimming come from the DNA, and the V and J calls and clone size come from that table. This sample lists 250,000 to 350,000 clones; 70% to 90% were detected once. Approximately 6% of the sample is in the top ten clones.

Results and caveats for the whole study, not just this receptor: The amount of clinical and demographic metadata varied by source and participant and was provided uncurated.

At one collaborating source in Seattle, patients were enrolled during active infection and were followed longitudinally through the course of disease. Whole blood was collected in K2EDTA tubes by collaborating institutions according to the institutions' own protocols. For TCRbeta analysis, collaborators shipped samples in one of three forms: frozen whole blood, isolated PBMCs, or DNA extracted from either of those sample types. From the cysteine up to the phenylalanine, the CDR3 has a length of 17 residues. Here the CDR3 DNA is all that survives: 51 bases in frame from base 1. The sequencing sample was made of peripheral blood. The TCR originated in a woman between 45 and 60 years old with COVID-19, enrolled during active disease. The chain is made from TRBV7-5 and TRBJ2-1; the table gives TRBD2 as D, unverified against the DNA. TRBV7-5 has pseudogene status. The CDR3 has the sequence CVRSLANKLAGGNEQFF. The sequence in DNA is TGTGTCAGAAGCTTAGCAAATAAGCTAGCGGGAGGGAATGAGCAGTTCTTC.